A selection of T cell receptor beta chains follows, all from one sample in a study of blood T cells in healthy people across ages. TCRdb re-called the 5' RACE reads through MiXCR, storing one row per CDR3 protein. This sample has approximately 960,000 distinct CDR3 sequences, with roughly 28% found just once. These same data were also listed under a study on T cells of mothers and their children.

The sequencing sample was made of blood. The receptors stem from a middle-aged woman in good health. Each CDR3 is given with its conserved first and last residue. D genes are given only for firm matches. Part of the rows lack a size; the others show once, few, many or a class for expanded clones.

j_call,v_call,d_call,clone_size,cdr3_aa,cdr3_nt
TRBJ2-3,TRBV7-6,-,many,CASSLDTGGTDTQYF,TGTGCCAGCAGCTTAGACACAGGCGGGACAGATACGCAGTATTTT
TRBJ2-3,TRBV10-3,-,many,CAIRPVLTDTQYF,TGTGCCATCAGGCCGGTCCTCACAGATACGCAGTATTTT
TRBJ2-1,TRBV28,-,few,CTSASSSGPKNNEQFF,TGTACCAGCGCCTCCTCCTCGGGACCTAAAAACAATGAGCAGTTCTTC
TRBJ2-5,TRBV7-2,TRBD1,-,CASSLGGTGTETQYF,TGTGCCAGCAGCTTAGGGGGGACAGGGACGGAGACCCAGTACTTC
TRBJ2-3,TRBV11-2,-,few,CASSLGRYSTDTQYF,TGTGCCAGCAGCTTAGGAAGGTACAGCACAGATACGCAGTATTTT
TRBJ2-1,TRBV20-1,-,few,CSARDSRFSGYEQFF,TGCAGTGCTAGAGATAGCAGGTTCTCTGGGTATGAGCAGTTCTTC
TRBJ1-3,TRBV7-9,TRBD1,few,CASSFWTGSSGNTIYF,TGTGCCAGCAGCTTCTGGACAGGGTCATCCGGAAACACCATATATTTT
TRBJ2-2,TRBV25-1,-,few,CASSGQTAAGELFF,TGTGCCAGCAGCGGACAGACCGCAGCCGGGGAGCTGTTTTTT
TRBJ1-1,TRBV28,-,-,CASSSNTANLNTEAFF,TGTGCCAGCAGTTCAAACACAGCGAACCTGAACACTGAAGCTTTCTTT
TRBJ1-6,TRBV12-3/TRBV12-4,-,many,CASSFDSNSPLHF,TGTGCCAGCAGTTTTGACTCAAATTCACCCCTCCACTTT
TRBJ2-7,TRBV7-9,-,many,CASSLEGRSYEQYF,TGTGCCAGCAGCTTAGAGGGACGTTCGTACGAGCAGTACTTC
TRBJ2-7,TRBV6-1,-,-,CASSPLGPQSGYNEQYF,TGTGCCAGCAGTCCGTTGGGACCCCAGTCGGGTTACAATGAGCAGTACTTC
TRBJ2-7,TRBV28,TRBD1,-,CASSLQDRGAYEQYF,TGTGCCAGCAGTTTACAGGACAGGGGTGCGTACGAGCAGTACTTC
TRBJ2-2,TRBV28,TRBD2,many,CASSVVASGGPRAGELFF,TGTGCCAGCAGCGTAGTGGCTAGCGGGGGCCCGCGGGCCGGGGAGCTGTTTTTT
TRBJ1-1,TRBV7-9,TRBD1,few,CASSYTGGAEAFF,TGTGCCAGCAGCTATACAGGGGGGGCTGAAGCTTTCTTT
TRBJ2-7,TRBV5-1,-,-,CASRTYITGPYEQYF,TGCGCCAGCAGGACCTACATAACAGGCCCCTACGAGCAGTACTTC
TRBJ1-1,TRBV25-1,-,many,CASSEEGRGWTNTEAFF,TGTGCCAGCAGTGAAGAGGGCAGGGGTTGGACGAACACTGAAGCTTTCTTT
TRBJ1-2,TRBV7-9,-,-,CASSPGWGTNYGYTF,TGTGCCAGCAGCCCTGGGTGGGGGACCAACTATGGCTACACCTTC
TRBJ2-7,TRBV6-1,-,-,CASSDRGLPSYEQYF,TGTGCCAGCAGTGACAGGGGTCTACCTTCATACGAGCAGTACTTC
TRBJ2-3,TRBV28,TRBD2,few,CASRRGPGRVWDTQYF,TGTGCCAGCAGGAGGGGCCCAGGGAGGGTGTGGGATACGCAGTATTTT
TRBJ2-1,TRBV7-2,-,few,CASSANGGRGLNEQFF,TGTGCCAGCAGCGCAAACGGGGGGCGAGGGTTGAATGAGCAGTTCTTC
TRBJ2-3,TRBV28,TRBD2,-,CATDLRGEQEQYF,TGTGCCACGGATCTGCGGGGGGAACAGGAGCAGTATTTT
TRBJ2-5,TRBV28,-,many,CASRGLTQETQYF,TGTGCCAGCAGGGGACTTACCCAAGAGACCCAGTACTTC
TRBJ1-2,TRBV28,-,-,CASSLYEGRDTYGHTF,TGTGCCAGCAGTTTATATGAGGGCCGGGACACCTATGGCCACACCTTC
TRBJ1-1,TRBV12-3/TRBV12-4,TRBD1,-,CASRTGTLNTEAFF,TGTGCCAGCAGGACAGGGACCCTGAACACTGAAGCTTTCTTT
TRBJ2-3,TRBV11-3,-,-,CASSLGSTGGGTDTQYF,TGTGCCAGCAGCTTAGGTAGCACCGGGGGAGGCACAGATACGCAGTATTTT
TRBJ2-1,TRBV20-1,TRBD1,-,CSATAPGTDFYNEQFF,TGCAGTGCTACCGCCCCCGGGACAGATTTCTACAATGAGCAGTTCTTC
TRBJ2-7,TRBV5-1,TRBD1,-,CASSYKQGANYEQYF,TGCGCCAGCAGCTATAAACAGGGGGCGAACTACGAGCAGTACTTC
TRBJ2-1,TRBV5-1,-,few,CASSAEGQSSYNEQFF,TGCGCCAGCAGCGCGGAGGGACAGAGCTCCTACAATGAGCAGTTCTTC
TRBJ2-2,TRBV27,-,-,CATRARGTGELFF,TGTGCCACCAGAGCTAGAGGAACCGGGGAGCTGTTTTTT
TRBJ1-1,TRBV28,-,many,CASKNFLAREAFF,TGTGCCAGTAAGAATTTCCTGGCCCGTGAAGCTTTCTTT
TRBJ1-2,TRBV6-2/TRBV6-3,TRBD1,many,CASSYSPSTGRNGYTF,TGTGCCAGCAGTTACTCGCCTTCGACAGGGAGGAATGGCTACACCTTC
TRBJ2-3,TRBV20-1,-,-,CSGTGHRTTDTQYF,TGCAGTGGTACGGGACACCGAACCACAGATACGCAGTATTTT
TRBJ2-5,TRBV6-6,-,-,CASSYFGGQETQYF,TGTGCCAGCAGTTACTTTGGAGGACAAGAGACCCAGTACTTC
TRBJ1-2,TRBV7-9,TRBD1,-,CASSLGRTGGDGYTF,TGTGCCAGCAGCTTGGGGCGGACAGGGGGCGATGGCTACACCTTC
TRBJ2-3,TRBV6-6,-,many,CASSYSAGRTDTQYF,TGTGCCAGCAGTTACTCGGCAGGTCGCACAGATACGCAGTATTTT
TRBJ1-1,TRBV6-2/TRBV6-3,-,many,CASSQGQYTEAFF,TGTGCCAGCAGTCAGGGTCAGTACACTGAAGCTTTCTTT
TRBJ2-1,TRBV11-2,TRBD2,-,CAGSPRTSGGAQFF,TGTGCCGGCAGCCCCCGGACTAGCGGGGGGGCGCAGTTCTTC
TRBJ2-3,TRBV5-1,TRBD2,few,CASSLGGGTADTQYF,TGCGCCAGCAGCTTGGGCGGGGGGACCGCAGATACGCAGTATTTT
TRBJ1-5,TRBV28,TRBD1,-,CASSLTGQGINQPQHF,TGTGCCAGCAGTTTAACGGGACAGGGCATCAATCAGCCCCAGCATTTT
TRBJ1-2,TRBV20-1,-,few,CSASPGDYGYTF,TGCAGTGCTAGCCCAGGGGACTATGGCTACACCTTC
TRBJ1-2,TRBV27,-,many,CASSRHGPNYGYTF,TGTGCCAGCAGCCGGCACGGCCCTAACTATGGCTACACCTTC
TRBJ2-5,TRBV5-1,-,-,CAGSAGQMGETQYF,TGCGCCGGCAGCGCGGGACAGATGGGAGAGACCCAGTACTTC
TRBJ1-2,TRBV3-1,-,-,CASSQDLAGAHGYTF,TGTGCCAGCAGCCAAGATCTCGCGGGGGCGCACGGCTACACCTTC
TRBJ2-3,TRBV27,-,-,CASSWGGSDAQYF,TGTGCCAGCAGTTGGGGGGGCTCAGATGCGCAGTATTTT
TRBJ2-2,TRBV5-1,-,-,CASSLVGITGELFF,TGCGCCAGCAGCTTGGTTGGGATCACCGGGGAGCTGTTTTTT
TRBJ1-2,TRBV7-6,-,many,CASSPPDGSANYGYTF,TGTGCCAGCAGCCCCCCCGACGGGAGCGCTAACTATGGCTACACCTTC